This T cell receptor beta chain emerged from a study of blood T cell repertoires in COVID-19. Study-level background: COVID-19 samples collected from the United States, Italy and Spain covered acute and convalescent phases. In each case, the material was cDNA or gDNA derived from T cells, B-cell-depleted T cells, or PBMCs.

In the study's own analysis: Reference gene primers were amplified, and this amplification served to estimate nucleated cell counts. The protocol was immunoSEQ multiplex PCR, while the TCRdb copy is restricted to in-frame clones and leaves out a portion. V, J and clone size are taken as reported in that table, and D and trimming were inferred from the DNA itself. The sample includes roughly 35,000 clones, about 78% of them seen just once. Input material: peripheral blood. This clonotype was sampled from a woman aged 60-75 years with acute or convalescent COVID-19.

The CDR3 reads CASSREQGYEKLFF. The CDR3 nucleotides are TGTGCCAGCAGTAGAGAACAGGGGTACGAAAAACTGTTTTTT. This chain joins TRBV2 and TRBJ1-4; 7 nucleotides line up with TRBD1. V lost 5 bases, J lost 8 bases, and 8 bases stayed unmatched. CDR1 and CDR2 from the germline V gene are SNHLY and FYNNEI. The length of the CDR3 is 14 residues.